Listed below are T cell receptor beta chains from one sample, sequenced in a study of OX40 agonist ivuxolimab in advanced cancers. Generated by immunoSEQ multiplex PCR, the TCRdb table keeps only in-frame clones and is missing some. The data hold around 70,000 clones, with about 83% observed a single time. The source material was CD4+ or CD8+ T cells sorted from blood, sampled in a trial of the OX40 agonist ivuxolimab. Receptor source: an adult with an advanced solid tumor such as melanoma, head and neck, liver or kidney cancer. CDR3s include the opening cysteine and the closing phenylalanine or tryptophan. Fields, in order: clone size, V gene, J gene, D gene, CDR3 protein, CDR3 DNA. The D gene is left open where the match is weak. Clone size is stated in some rows and not others, as once, few, many or a class when expanded.

clone_size: -; v_call: TRBV15; j_call: TRBJ2-3; d_call: TRBD2; cdr3_aa: CATSASGPTDTQYF; cdr3_nt: TGTGCCACCAGCGCTAGCGGTCCCACAGATACGCAGTATTTT
clone_size: -; v_call: TRBV6-1; j_call: TRBJ1-5; d_call: -; cdr3_aa: CASSQLNNQPQHF; cdr3_nt: TGTGCCAGCAGTCAGCTGAACAATCAGCCCCAGCATTTT
clone_size: once; v_call: TRBV7-2; j_call: TRBJ2-6; d_call: -; cdr3_aa: CASSLEGTGANVLTF; cdr3_nt: TGTGCCAGCAGTTTAGAAGGAACTGGGGCCAACGTCCTGACTTTC
clone_size: -; v_call: TRBV6-4; j_call: TRBJ2-3; d_call: -; cdr3_aa: CASSDSGLATDTQYF; cdr3_nt: TGTGCCAGCAGTGACTCGGGACTGGCCACAGATACGCAGTATTTT
clone_size: -; v_call: TRBV5-4; j_call: TRBJ1-2; d_call: -; cdr3_aa: CASSLGAGQYGYTF; cdr3_nt: TGTGCCAGCAGCTTGGGGGCAGGGCAGTATGGCTACACCTTC
clone_size: once; v_call: TRBV10-3; j_call: TRBJ1-5; d_call: -; cdr3_aa: CAISESRTNNQPQHF; cdr3_nt: TGTGCCATCAGTGAGTCGAGAACGAACAATCAGCCCCAGCATTTT
clone_size: -; v_call: TRBV21-1; j_call: TRBJ1-2; d_call: -; cdr3_aa: CASSKTLGQGGYGYTF; cdr3_nt: TGTGCCAGCAGCAAAACCCTGGGACAGGGTGGCTATGGCTACACCTTC
clone_size: -; v_call: TRBV5-4; j_call: TRBJ2-7; d_call: TRBD1; cdr3_aa: CASSSRDRGLEQYF; cdr3_nt: TGTGCCAGCAGCAGTCGGGACAGGGGGCTCGAGCAGTACTTC
clone_size: few; v_call: TRBV6-5; j_call: TRBJ2-7; d_call: -; cdr3_aa: CASSYSRDTGEQYF; cdr3_nt: TGTGCCAGCAGTTACTCCCGGGACACCGGCGAGCAGTACTTC
clone_size: -; v_call: TRBV28; j_call: TRBJ2-7; d_call: -; cdr3_aa: CASSSTEYEQYF; cdr3_nt: TGTGCCAGCAGTTCTACAGAATACGAGCAGTACTTC
clone_size: once; v_call: TRBV7-8; j_call: TRBJ1-5; d_call: -; cdr3_aa: CASSLDGRAAPQHF; cdr3_nt: TGTGCCAGCAGCTTAGACGGGAGGGCAGCGCCCCAGCATTTT
clone_size: -; v_call: TRBV6-5; j_call: TRBJ1-5; d_call: -; cdr3_aa: CASSRDRWGDQPQHF; cdr3_nt: TGTGCCAGCAGTCGCGACAGGTGGGGGGATCAGCCCCAGCATTTT
clone_size: -; v_call: TRBV9; j_call: TRBJ2-4; d_call: TRBD1; cdr3_aa: CASSARQGRRNIQYF; cdr3_nt: TGTGCCAGCAGCGCTAGACAGGGACGGAGAAACATTCAGTACTTC
clone_size: few; v_call: TRBV29-1; j_call: TRBJ2-5; d_call: -; cdr3_aa: CSHDSDQETQYF; cdr3_nt: TGCAGCCACGACAGCGACCAAGAGACCCAGTACTTC
clone_size: once; v_call: TRBV5-1; j_call: TRBJ2-5; d_call: -; cdr3_aa: CASSFSGDQETQYF; cdr3_nt: TGCGCCAGCAGCTTCTCGGGAGACCAAGAGACCCAGTACTTC
clone_size: -; v_call: TRBV7-2; j_call: TRBJ2-1; d_call: TRBD1; cdr3_aa: CASSFRTGPNEQFF; cdr3_nt: TGTGCCAGCAGCTTCCGGACAGGGCCCAATGAGCAGTTCTTC
clone_size: few; v_call: TRBV12-5; j_call: TRBJ2-2; d_call: -; cdr3_aa: CASGLDGELFF; cdr3_nt: TGTGCTAGTGGTTTGGACGGGGAGCTGTTTTTT
clone_size: -; v_call: TRBV19; j_call: TRBJ1-5; d_call: -; cdr3_aa: CASSIQDNQPQHF; cdr3_nt: TGTGCCAGTAGTATACAGGACAATCAGCCCCAGCATTTT